This T cell receptor beta chain appears in the sequencing data of a study of early T cells in non-severe SARS-CoV-2 infection. Findings and limits, study-wide: The matching step, a VDJdb search, favored anti-spike CD8 responses and missed private and CD4 specificities.

Germline CDR1 and CDR2: SGHTA and FQGTGA. The CDR3 spans 15 residues. Trimming pared 10 bases from V and 4 bases from J, leaving 21 bases between. TCRdb called the 5' RACE reads again in MiXCR, with one record for every CDR3 protein. The sample yields tens of thousands of distinct CDR3 sequences, approximately 6.2% seen once. This clonotype has a count of ten or more. What it binds is not known. The source was whole blood, collected at baseline. The receptor comes from an adult who was a healthcare worker with PCR-confirmed SARS-CoV-2 infection or an uninfected control (not recorded which). This sequence joins TRBV7-3 and TRBJ2-3; possibly TRBD2 for D (7 bases). The CDR3 region is CATSPAGASPDTQYF. CDR3 in DNA: TGTGCCACCTCTCCCGCGGGGGCCTCTCCAGATACGCAGTATTTT.